Shown below are 12 T cell receptor beta chains from a single sample sequenced in a study of blood T cell repertoires in COVID-19. Profiled with immunoSEQ multiplex PCR; TCRdb holds only in-frame clones, not every one. This sample yields 14,000 or so clones, of which around 70% are seen a single time; more than 20% belongs to the top ten. The material sequenced was peripheral blood. The receptors were gathered from a boy aged 2 to 10 with active or convalescent COVID-19.

V gene TRBV12-3 or TRBV12-4 combines with J gene TRBJ1-2; a weak D match, TRBD1 (6 bases). This CDR3 region has 13 residues. V shed 3 bases and J shed 3 bases, with 8 bases lying between them. CDR3 sequence (DNA): TGTGCCAGCAGTTTGAAGGGGGACTATGGCTACACCTTC. This gives the protein CASSLKGDYGYTF.

With respect to this clone: Sequence at one end of the junction differs from germline and may be a read error. The chain uses TRBV28 and TRBJ2-1; a weak D match, TRBD2 (6 bases). The length of the CDR3 is 16 residues. Germline assignment: CDR1 MDHEN and CDR2 SYDVKM. The CDR3 loop is CASSLWTWRGHNEQFF. DNA for the CDR3: TGTGCCAGCAGTCTATGGACATGGCGGGGACACAATGAGCAGTTCTTC.

This sequence joins TRBV10-1 and TRBJ2-2; D possibly corresponds to TRBD2 (5 bases). V was clipped by 0 bases and J by 3 bases, with 8 bases between them. Germline V gene data show CDR1 as WNHNN and CDR2 as SYGVQD (reference sequence). The CDR3 runs 15 residues. The CDR3 spells CASSESSGDTGELFF. The DNA for the CDR3 is TGCGCCAGCAGTGAGTCAAGCGGTGACACCGGGGAGCTGTTTTTT.

The J gene is TRBJ1-1, the V gene TRBV7-9; 8 nucleotides line up with TRBD1. The ends lost 5 bases at V and 0 bases at J; junction bases unmatched: 8. CDR1 SEHNR and CDR2 FQNEAQ come from the germline V gene (reference sequence). CDR3 length: 16 amino acids. This CDR3 is CASSRGQVSMNTEAFF. In DNA, the CDR3 is TGTGCCAGCAGCCGGGGACAGGTGTCTATGAACACTGAAGCTTTCTTT.

This clone appeared a single time. The rearrangement uses TRBV27 and TRBJ2-1, with D tentatively TRBD1 (5 bases). V gave up 6 bases and J gave up 8 bases, with 14 bases separating them. The V gene's germline CDR1 is MNHEY and CDR2 SMNVEV (reference sequence). The CDR3 loop spans 13 amino acids. The CDR3 nucleotides read TGTGCCAGCAGGCCGACAGACCGTCATGAGCAGTTCTTC. It translates to CASRPTDRHEQFF.

The chain joins TRBV18 to TRBJ1-4; TRBD1 aligns across 8 bases. Unmatched junction bases numbered 6, after V lost 4 bases and J lost 2 bases. Germline lookup yields CDR1 KGHSH and CDR2 LQKENI. The CDR3 length is 16 residues. CDR3 in amino acids: CASSLQRQGTNEKLFF. Written as DNA, the CDR3 is TGTGCCAGCTCACTCCAACGACAGGGGACTAATGAAAAACTGTTTTTT.

In this sample, this clone turned up once. The J gene is TRBJ1-4, the V gene TRBV29-1, with D possibly matching TRBD1 (5 bases). This CDR3 comprises 15 residues. Trimming took off 6 bases at V and 0 bases at J, with 14 bases between the two ends. In germline, CDR1 is SQVTM, CDR2 ANQGSEA. The CDR3 DNA sequence: TGCAGCGTGGCTGGCGGGGCAGCAACTAATGAAAAACTGTTTTTT. This translates into CSVAGGAATNEKLFF.

This clone was seen a few times. The CDR3, as DNA: TGCGCCAGCAGCCAAACAGGGTCGGGAAACACCATATATTTT. Protein product: CASSQTGSGNTIYF. The chain uses TRBV4-1 and TRBJ1-3; TRBD1 is a possible D gene (6 bases). V was clipped by 2 bases and J by 4 bases, with 9 bases between them. The CDR3 has 14 amino acids. Germline loops: CDR1 MGHRA, CDR2 YSYEKL.

This chain uses TRBV7-9 with TRBJ2-6; unclear D gene. The CDR3 is 17 amino acids. V lost 1 base and J lost 0, with 10 bases in between. Germline values: CDR1 SEHNR, CDR2 FQNEAQ (reference sequence). The chain's CDR3 is CASSLVTRSSGANVLTF. The CDR3 DNA follows: TGTGCCAGCAGCTTAGTTACGCGGTCCTCTGGGGCCAACGTCCTGACTTTC.

V gene TRBV7-9 combines with J gene TRBJ2-6; no clear D. Trimming pared 1 base from V and 0 bases from J, leaving 4 bases between. There are 15 residues in the CDR3. Per germline, CDR1 SEHNR and CDR2 FQNEAQ (reference sequence). CDR3 amino acids: CASSLDGSGANVLTF. CDR3 bases: TGTGCCAGCAGCTTAGACGGCTCTGGGGCCAACGTCCTGACTTTC.

This chain joins TRBV20-1 and TRBJ1-6; D possibly corresponds to TRBD1 (5 bases). V lost 3 bases to trimming and J lost 8 bases, with 11 bases between them. The CDR3 is 13 residues long. Germline V gene sequence: CDR1 DFQATT, CDR2 SNEGSKA (reference sequence). Here the CDR3 reads CSASRGGDSPLHF. Written as DNA, the CDR3 is TGCAGTGCTAGTAGGGGAGGAGATTCACCCCTCCACTTT.

The chain recombines TRBV9 with TRBJ2-3, with 9 positions matching TRBD2. The CDR3 consists of 16 residues. Per germline, CDR1 SGDLS and CDR2 YYNGEE. Losses at the gene ends were 1 base for V and 1 base for J; bases not matched to a gene: 4. CDR3 loop: CASSVPRTSGTDTQYF. CDR3 DNA: TGTGCCAGCAGCGTACCAAGGACTAGCGGCACAGATACGCAGTATTTT.